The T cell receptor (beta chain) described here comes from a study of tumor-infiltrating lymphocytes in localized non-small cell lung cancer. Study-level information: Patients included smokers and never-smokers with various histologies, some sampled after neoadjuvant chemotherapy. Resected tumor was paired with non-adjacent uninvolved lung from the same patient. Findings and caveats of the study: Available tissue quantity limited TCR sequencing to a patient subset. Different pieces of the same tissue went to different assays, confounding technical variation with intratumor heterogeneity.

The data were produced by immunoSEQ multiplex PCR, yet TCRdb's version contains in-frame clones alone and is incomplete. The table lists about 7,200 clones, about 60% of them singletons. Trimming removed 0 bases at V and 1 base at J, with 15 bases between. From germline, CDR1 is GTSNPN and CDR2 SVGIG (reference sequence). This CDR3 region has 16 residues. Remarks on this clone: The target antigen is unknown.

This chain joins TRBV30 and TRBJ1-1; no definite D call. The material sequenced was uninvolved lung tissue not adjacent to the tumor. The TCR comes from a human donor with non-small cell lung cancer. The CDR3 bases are TGTGCCTGGAGTGTAAACTCTGGCGGCTCGAACACTGAAGCTTTCTTT. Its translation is CAWSVNSGGSNTEAFF.